These 14 T cell receptor beta chains were all obtained from the same sample, sequenced in a study of T-cell reconstitution after alpha-beta-depleted transplantation in children. Library preparation (for TCRbeta) was performed with unique molecular identifiers. Using its own MiXCR run on the PCR reads, TCRdb lists one record per CDR3 protein. The sample lists about 200,000 distinct CDR3 sequences, roughly 6.5% occurring once. Sequences were derived from PBMCs, sampled before TCRalphabeta/CD19-depleted stem cell transplant. The source of these receptors is a girl under three years old with combined immunodeficiency, due to receive a stem cell transplant.

This clonotype was counted at least ten times. This chain links TRBV20-1 with TRBJ2-2; possible D gene TRBD2, 6 bases. V lost 3 bases to trimming and J lost 0 bases, with 8 bases between them. Germline CDR1 DFQATT, CDR2 SNEGSKA (reference sequence). This CDR3 region has 14 residues. CDR3 protein: CSARDYTNTGELFF. For the CDR3, the DNA is TGCAGTGCTAGGGACTATACGAACACCGGGGAGCTGTTTTTT.

The sample holds many counts of this clonotype. This chain uses TRBV3-1 with TRBJ2-1; D is unclear. The CDR3 has 19 residues. CDR1 and CDR2 from the germline V gene are LGHDT and YNNKEL (reference sequence). V was pared by 0 bases and J by 6 bases, with 24 bases between. CDR3 nucleotide sequence: TGTGCCAGCAGCCAAGATCCTTTCACCGCCGAGGTGTGGGGCAATGAGCAGTTCTTC. Its protein is CASSQDPFTAEVWGNEQFF.

V is TRBV15 and J is TRBJ1-5, with TRBD1 identical over 8 bases. Germline CDR1 is LNHNV and CDR2 is YYDKDF (reference sequence). This CDR3 has 15 amino acids. Trimming took 1 base from V and 5 from J; bases not matched to a gene: 4. DNA of the CDR3: TGTGCCACCAGCAGAGTCGACAGGGGTGATCAGCCCCAGCATTTT. Residues: CATSRVDRGDQPQHF.

This clonotype was counted between two and nine times. J is TRBJ1-2 and V is TRBV6-1; TRBD1 is a possible D gene (6 bases). Germline V gives CDR1 MNHNS, CDR2 SASEGT. The CDR3 contains 15 residues. V lost 7 bases and J 5 bases, leaving 20 bases between the germline ends. The CDR3 sequence: CASMGVRGHGYGYTF. CDR3 in DNA: TGTGCCAGCATGGGTGTCAGGGGACACGGGTATGGCTACACCTTC.

This clonotype was counted at least ten times. The rearrangement uses TRBV5-1 and TRBJ2-2, with 8 bases lining up with TRBD1. Germline V lookup: CDR1 SGHRS, CDR2 YFSETQ. The CDR3 runs 15 residues. Trimming cost V 3 bases and J 5 bases; bases outside gene matches: 6. In nucleotides, the CDR3 is TGCGCCAGCAGCTCCGCCAGGGGGCGAACCGGGGAGCTGTTTTTT. Amino acid sequence: CASSSARGRTGELFF.

The chain couples TRBV4-2 to TRBJ1-4, with TRBD1 as a possible D gene (6 bases). V was trimmed by 2 bases and J by 7 bases, leaving 11 bases between them. Germline V gene sequence: CDR1 LGHNA, CDR2 YNFKEQ. The CDR3 covers 14 residues. CDR3 nucleotides: TGTGCCAGCAGCCAAACAGGGAGGAGTGAAAAACTGTTTTTT. Encoded protein: CASSQTGRSEKLFF.

This clonotype was seen repeatedly, ten times or more. The rearrangement joins TRBV3-1 to TRBJ2-1, with TRBD2 matching 12 bases. The V gene's germline CDR1 is LGHDT and CDR2 YNNKEL (reference sequence). V lost 4 bases, J lost 8 bases, and 9 bases stayed unmatched. This CDR3 comprises 16 residues. CDR3 coding DNA: TGTGCCAGCAGCCCCAGACTAGCGGGAGCTATGTATGAGCAGTTCTTC. Translation gives CASSPRLAGAMYEQFF.

This clonotype showed up many times. The chain employs TRBV20-1 and TRBJ2-7; D is possibly TRBD2 (5 bases). CDR1 and CDR2 from the germline V gene are DFQATT and SNEGSKA (reference sequence). This CDR3 is built from 14 residues. The germline V and J ends were trimmed by 1 base and 3 bases, with 13 bases remaining between them. Written as DNA, the CDR3 is TGCAGTGCTAGAGCCCTCGGAGAGGGCTACGAGCAGTACTTC. This encodes CSARALGEGYEQYF.

This clonotype was seen a few times. V is TRBV7-2 and J is TRBJ2-3; 9 nucleotides agree with TRBD2. The germline CDR1 and CDR2 sequences are SGHTA and FQGNSA. CDR3 length: 18 amino acids. Trimming removed 0 bases from V and 1 base from J; junction bases left unmatched: 8. The chain's CDR3 is CASSLALGIAGGTDTQYF. The CDR3 DNA sequence: TGTGCCAGCAGCTTAGCCCTCGGGATAGCGGGGGGCACAGATACGCAGTATTTT.

This clonotype was counted ten times or more. The rearrangement uses TRBV5-5 and TRBJ2-6; TRBD1 matches 7 bases. Germline CDR1 and CDR2: SGHKS and YYEKEE (reference sequence). The CDR3 spans 18 residues. The trim removed 0 bases at V and 1 base at J, leaving 7 bases unmatched. The CDR3 nucleotides read TGTGCCAGCAGCTTGGTAGAGACAGGGTATTCTGGGGCCAACGTCCTGACTTTC. It translates to CASSLVETGYSGANVLTF.

This clonotype was seen ten or more times. Sequence at one end of the junction differs from germline and may be a read error. The chain employs TRBV7-2 and TRBJ2-7; D might be TRBD2 (5 bases). CDR3 length: 13 amino acids. The germline V gene has CDR1 SGHTA and CDR2 FQGNSA. The CDR3 spells CASSLDGTYEQYF. CDR3 nucleotides: TGTGCCAGCAGTTTAGACGGGACCTACGAGCAGTACTTC.

This clonotype has more than one count but fewer than ten. V is TRBV6-5 and J is TRBJ2-1, with 9 bases that match TRBD2. The germline gives CDR1 MNHEY, CDR2 SVGAGI. CDR3 length equals 16 residues. V lost 2 bases, J lost 6 bases, and 8 bases stayed unmatched. The CDR3 DNA is TGTGCCAGCAGTTACGTTAGCGGGAGAGGCTTCAATGAGCAGTTCTTC. Its translation: CASSYVSGRGFNEQFF.

The sample holds many counts of this clonotype. The rearrangement uses TRBV20-1 and TRBJ2-3; 8 bases align to TRBD2. V dropped 6 bases and J dropped 3; count of bases not matched to a gene: 8. Germline values: CDR1 DFQATT, CDR2 SNEGSKA (reference sequence). The CDR3 is made up of 14 amino acids. CDR3 amino acids: CSANRGGQTDTQYF. The DNA of the CDR3 is TGCAGTGCCAATCGGGGGGGCCAGACAGATACGCAGTATTTT.

J is TRBJ2-5 and V is TRBV28; 7 bases are shared with TRBD2. With V trimmed by 11 bases and J by 4 bases, 16 bases remained unmatched. Germline V gene sequence: CDR1 MDHEN, CDR2 SYDVKM. The CDR3 sequence is 15 residues long. CDR3 coding DNA: TGTGCCGCTCAAGCGGGGTACGGACTGGGAGAGACCCAGTACTTC. This gives the protein CAAQAGYGLGETQYF.